The 26 T cell receptor beta chains in this list originate from one sample, sequenced in a study of T cells in tumors after PD-1 blockade. Profiled with immunoSEQ multiplex PCR; TCRdb holds only in-frame clones, not every one. The repertoire has tens of thousands of clones, 74% of them found once; the top ten carry about 4.4%. The starting material was PBMCs, obtained after anti-PD-1 treatment. The receptors were sampled from a human donor with basal cell carcinoma.

The chain uses TRBV7-2 and TRBJ2-7, with 10 bases lining up with TRBD1. The length of the CDR3 is 18 residues. Germline CDR1 reads SGHTA; CDR2 reads FQGNSA. With 3 bases clipped from V and 1 base from J, the junction kept 12 bases outside the gene matches. CDR3 DNA sequence: TGTGCCAGCAGCTTTTACCAAGGCTCGGACAGGGGGTCCTACGAGCAGTACTTC. This codes for CASSFYQGSDRGSYEQYF.

The rearrangement joins TRBV6-1 to TRBJ1-3; D is uncertain. This CDR3 spans 15 amino acids. Germline V gene sequence: CDR1 MNHNS, CDR2 SASEGT. Trimming cost V 2 bases and J 0 bases, with 8 bases left between them. DNA for the CDR3: TGTGCCAGCAGTGAATGGGCAAGCTCTGGAAACACCATATATTTT. This encodes CASSEWASSGNTIYF.

The V and J genes are TRBV28 and TRBJ1-6, with D perhaps TRBD1 (6 bases). The CDR3 spans 13 residues. V lost 11 bases, J lost 5 bases, and 13 bases lay in between. Germline V gene data show CDR1 as MDHEN and CDR2 as SYDVKM. The CDR3 bases are TGTGCCGGCACAACAGGGAATAATTCACCCCTCCACTTT. It encodes CAGTTGNNSPLHF. Filled out from reference TRBV28 and TRBJ1-6, the complete variable domain reads DVKVTQSSRYLVKRTGEKVFLECVQDMDHENMFWYRQDPGLGLRLIYFSYDVKMKEKGDIPEGYSVSREKKERFSLILESASTNQTSMYLCAGTTGNNSPLHFGNGTRLTVT.

The chain employs TRBV7-9 and TRBJ1-4; 7 bases fit TRBD1. The CDR3 is 16 amino acids. The J segment lost 8 bases and the V segment lost 3 bases, leaving 12 bases of the junction unmatched. The germline V gene has CDR1 SEHNR and CDR2 FQNEAQ (reference sequence). CDR3 bases: TGTGCCAGCAGCTTCTCCGGACCTATCAGGGGGGAAAAACTGTTTTTT. Protein sequence: CASSFSGPIRGEKLFF.

This clone was counted a single time. This chain links TRBV2 with TRBJ1-6; possibly TRBD1 for D (5 bases). The CDR3 extends over 15 amino acids. The V gene's germline CDR1 is SNHLY and CDR2 FYNNEI. V was trimmed by 9 bases and J by 9 bases, leaving 21 bases between them. The CDR3, as DNA: TGTGCCAGTGAGCGGGACCGAAGGCCCGGTTCACCCCTCCACTTT. Its translation: CASERDRRPGSPLHF.

This clone was counted a single time. The gene calls are TRBV14 and TRBJ2-3, with 8 bases aligning to TRBD1. Germline V gene sequence: CDR1 SGHDN, CDR2 FVKESK. Germline trimming cut 2 bases from V and 3 bases from J; bases unmatched to any gene: 4. The CDR3 contains 15 residues. For the CDR3, the DNA is TGTGCCAGCAGCCAATTGGACAGGGATACAGATACGCAGTATTTT. It specifies CASSQLDRDTDTQYF. Drawing the rest from reference TRBV14 and TRBJ2-3, the complete variable domain is EAGVTQFPSHSVIEKGQTVTLRCDPISGHDNLYWYRRVMGKEIKFLLHFVKESKQDESGMPNNRFLAERTGGTYSTLKVQPAELEDSGVYFCASSQLDRDTDTQYFGPGTRLTVL.

The chain combines TRBV29-1 with TRBJ2-1, with D perhaps matching TRBD1 (5 bases). The V end was cut by 3 bases, the J end by 4 bases, with 10 bases between. This CDR3 comprises 13 residues. Germline CDR1 and CDR2: SQVTM and ANQGSEA. The CDR3 DNA is TGCAGCGTTGACATTTCAGGGTACAATGAGCAGTTCTTC. Amino acids: CSVDISGYNEQFF.

The rearrangement links TRBV2 to TRBJ2-7, with D perhaps matching TRBD1 or TRBD2 (6 bases each). CDR1 and CDR2 from the germline V gene are SNHLY and FYNNEI. V lost 4 bases and J lost 2, with 15 bases in between. This CDR3 is 15 amino acids long. This CDR3 reads CASSGVLRGAYEQYF. Here the CDR3 DNA reads TGTGCCAGCAGTGGGGTTTTGAGGGGGGCCTACGAGCAGTACTTC.

The rearrangement joins TRBV5-1 to TRBJ2-7, with D tentatively TRBD2 (5 bases). This CDR3 region has 13 residues. CDR1 is SGHRS and CDR2 is YFSETQ in the germline V gene. V was pared by 4 bases and J by 2 bases, with 10 bases between. The CDR3 loop reads CASSPDGTYEQYF. In DNA, the CDR3 is TGCGCCAGCAGCCCAGACGGGACCTACGAGCAGTACTTC.

V and J are TRBV7-9 and TRBJ1-1, with D unresolved. This CDR3 is 18 amino acids long. Trimming removed 3 bases at V and 2 bases at J, with 22 bases between. Looked up from germline, CDR1 is SEHNR and CDR2 is FQNEAQ (reference sequence). The CDR3 nucleotides read TGTGCCAGCAGCTTCCTCCCCACCCATGCGCTGAATAACACTGAAGCTTTCTTT. It codes for CASSFLPTHALNNTEAFF.

J is TRBJ1-5 and V is TRBV7-2, with D hard to call. CDR3 length: 15 amino acids. V was shortened by 1 base and J by 0 bases, with 7 bases between the two germline ends. Germline V gene data show CDR1 as SGHTA and CDR2 as FQGNSA. As DNA, the CDR3 is TGTGCCAGCAGCTTAGAAGGGTATAGCAATCAGCCCCAGCATTTT. This gives the protein CASSLEGYSNQPQHF.

This clone was observed once. V is TRBV20-1 and J is TRBJ1-2; unclear D gene. This CDR3 contains 11 residues. V dropped 6 bases and J dropped 4 bases, with 9 bases sitting between them. From germline, CDR1 is DFQATT and CDR2 SNEGSKA (reference sequence). In nucleotides, the CDR3 is TGCAGTGCAAGGGATTCCTATGGCTACACCTTC. Translating it yields CSARDSYGYTF.

A note on this clone: In the same sample, other DNA sequences code for this CDR3. This chain's CDR3 is CASSLGGGTEAFF. The CDR3 bases are TGTGCCAGCAGTTTAGGAGGGGGCACTGAAGCTTTCTTT. The rearrangement uses TRBV12-3 or TRBV12-4 and TRBJ1-1, with D perhaps matching TRBD1 (6 bases). With 1 base removed from V and 4 bases from J, the gap between germline ends came to 7 bases. This CDR3 comprises 13 residues.

This clone was observed a single time. V usage is TRBV3-1 (or the pseudogene TRBV3-2) and J usage is TRBJ2-5; 8 bases map to TRBD1. CDR1 and CDR2 (germline): LGHDT, YNNKEL (reference sequence). The CDR3 totals 18 residues. Trimming removed 1 base from V and 3 bases from J; junction bases left unmatched: 13. DNA of the CDR3: TGTGCCAGCAGCCAAGGAATGATGACAGGGGTAGGGGAAGAGACCCAGTACTTC. Its protein product is CASSQGMMTGVGEETQYF.

The chain combines TRBV5-1 with TRBJ2-2; D tentatively fits TRBD1 or TRBD2 (6 bases each). Germline V gives CDR1 SGHRS, CDR2 YFSETQ. There are 15 residues in the CDR3. Trimming pared 4 bases from V and 4 bases from J, leaving 14 bases between. This CDR3 reads CASSRGQEGTGELFF. The CDR3 nucleotides are TGCGCCAGCAGCCGGGGGCAGGAGGGCACCGGGGAGCTGTTTTTT. The full variable domain, in which reference TRBV5-1 and TRBJ2-2 provide the parts outside the CDR3, is KAGVTQTPRYLIKTRGQQVTLSCSPISGHRSVSWYQQTPGQGLQFLFEYFSETQRNKGNFPGRFSGRQFSNSRSEMNVSTLELGDSALYLCASSRGQEGTGELFFGEGSRLTVL.

This rearrangement joins TRBV10-3 to TRBJ2-7, with a possible D match to TRBD1 (6 bases). V lost 10 bases and J lost 3, with 16 bases in between. This CDR3 has 13 amino acids. Germline CDR1 ENHRY, CDR2 SYGVKD. The CDR3 bases are TGTGCCACCGGACAGCGCACGTTCTACGAGCAGTACTTC. Its translation is CATGQRTFYEQYF.

J is TRBJ2-7 and V is TRBV5-1; possibly TRBD2 for D (5 bases). V lost 0 bases, J lost 2 bases, and 12 bases lay in between. The CDR3 is made up of 15 amino acids. Germline V gene data show CDR1 as SGHRS and CDR2 as YFSETQ. CDR3 in amino acids: CASSLGGYTTYEQYF. In nucleotides, the CDR3 is TGCGCCAGCAGCTTGGGAGGGTATACCACCTACGAGCAGTACTTC.

This clone was seen a handful of times. The chain links TRBV29-1 to TRBJ2-5; the D gene is possibly TRBD2 (6 bases). The CDR3 has 13 residues. V was shortened by 5 bases and J by 5 bases, with 15 bases between the two germline ends. Germline CDR1 and CDR2: SQVTM and ANQGSEA. CDR3: CSVIRSEGETQYF. CDR3 coding DNA: TGCAGCGTTATCAGGTCGGAGGGTGAGACCCAGTACTTC.

The V gene is TRBV28, the J gene TRBJ2-3, with TRBD1 identical over 7 bases. The CDR3 loop spans 15 amino acids. The V gene's germline CDR1 is MDHEN and CDR2 SYDVKM. V was pared by 5 bases and J by 3 bases, with 8 bases of the junction left unmatched. The CDR3 loop is CASSTSTGLTDTQYF. CDR3 DNA sequence: TGTGCCAGCAGTACATCGACAGGGCTGACAGATACGCAGTATTTT.

This rearrangement joins TRBV5-5 to TRBJ1-5; TRBD1 is a possible D gene (6 bases). CDR3 size: 16 residues. Germline V gene sequence: CDR1 SGHKS, CDR2 YYEKEE (reference sequence). Deletions cut 2 bases from V and 4 bases from J, with 16 bases between. The CDR3 DNA follows: TGTGCCAGCAGCTTCCAAGGGGGGGCTGGGAATCAGCCCCAGCATTTT. It encodes CASSFQGGAGNQPQHF.

The rearrangement joins TRBV16 to TRBJ1-4; D ambiguous. The CDR3 is made up of 13 amino acids. CDR1 is KGHSY, CDR2 FQNENV, per germline. Trimming removed 0 bases from V and 9 bases from J, with 8 bases in between. The CDR3 DNA sequence: TGTGCCAGCAGCCAATCGTCTGGGAAAAAACTGTTTTTT. Translated, it gives CASSQSSGKKLFF. Complete variable domain (other parts from reference TRBV16 and TRBJ1-4): GEEVAQTPKHLVRGEGQKAKLYCAPIKGHSYVFWYQQVLKNEFKFLISFQNENVFDETGMPKERFSAKCLPNSPCSLEIQATKLEDSAVYFCASSQSSGKKLFFGSGTQLSVL.

The V gene is TRBV30, the J gene TRBJ2-7; TRBD2 matches 7 bases. Per the germline V gene, CDR1 is GTSNPN and CDR2 is SVGIG (reference sequence). The CDR3 extends over 12 amino acids. V lost 1 base and J lost 3; bases outside the gene matches: 0. The chain's CDR3 is CAWSGGGYEQYF. Written as DNA, the CDR3 is TGTGCCTGGAGTGGGGGGGGCTACGAGCAGTACTTC.

The chain recombines TRBV10-3 with TRBJ1-1; D is undetermined. This CDR3 contains 13 residues. CDR1 ENHRY and CDR2 SYGVKD come from the germline V gene. V lost 8 bases and J 4 bases, leaving 14 bases between the germline ends. The CDR3 spells CAIGKGMGTEAFF. DNA of the CDR3: TGTGCCATCGGAAAGGGCATGGGCACTGAAGCTTTCTTT.

This clone was seen only once. This chain connects TRBV11-3 to TRBJ2-2, with D hard to call. The V end was cut by 3 bases, the J end by 7 bases, with 6 bases between. This CDR3 contains 12 residues. Germline-derived CDR1 and CDR2 are SGHNT and YENEEA. For the CDR3, the DNA is TGTGCCAGCAGCTTTGCCCGCGGGGAGCTGTTTTTT. It codes for CASSFARGELFF.

This chain uses TRBV14 with TRBJ1-1, with 7 bases identical to TRBD1. Germline CDR1 SGHDN, CDR2 FVKESK. V was clipped by 6 bases and J by 10 bases; unmatched bases: 11. The CDR3 is 13 residues long. DNA for the CDR3: TGTGCCAGCAGGACCGACAGTAGGGACAGAGCTTTCTTT. This translates into CASRTDSRDRAFF.

The gene calls are TRBV21-1 and TRBJ2-7; no check of the table's D call, TRBD2, against the DNA was made. TRBV21-1 is listed as a pseudogene. The CDR3 totals 19 residues. This chain's CDR3 is CASSKRSHFVSSGGGKQYF. The CDR3 coding sequence is TGTGCCAGCAGCAAACGCTCCCACTTTGTTTCTAGCGGGGGTGGAAAGCAGTACTTC.